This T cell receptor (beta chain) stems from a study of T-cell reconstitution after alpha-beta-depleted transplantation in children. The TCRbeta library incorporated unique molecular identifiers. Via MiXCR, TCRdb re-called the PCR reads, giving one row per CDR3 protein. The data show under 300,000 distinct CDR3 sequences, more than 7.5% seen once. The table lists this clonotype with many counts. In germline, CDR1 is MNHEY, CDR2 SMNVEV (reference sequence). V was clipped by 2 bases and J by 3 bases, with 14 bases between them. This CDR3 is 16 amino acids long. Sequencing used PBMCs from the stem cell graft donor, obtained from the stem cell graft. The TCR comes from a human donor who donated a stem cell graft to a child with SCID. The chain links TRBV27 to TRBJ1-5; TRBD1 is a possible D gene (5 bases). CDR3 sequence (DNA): TGTGCCAGCAGTTTAGGGGCAGGCTCCCCCAATCAGCCCCAGCATTTT. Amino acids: CASSLGAGSPNQPQHF.